This TCR beta chain comes out of a study of blood T cell repertoires in COVID-19 (dated by TCRdb to between 2020 and 2021). About the study as a whole: Samples covering the acute and convalescent phases of COVID-19 were provided by collaborators in the United States, Italy and Spain. The prospective study material was composed of cDNA or gDNA derived from T cells, B-cell-depleted T cells, or PBMCs. The dataset comprised deeply sampled blood TCRbeta repertoires from subjects exposed to, actively infected with, or recovered from COVID-19. The repertoires were made available in a free public database intended to serve as a resource for research on the immune response to SARS-CoV-2. Samples were obtained from the ongoing ImmuneRACE study (first 160 participants) and from 1,254 subjects provided by 6 global collaborators. A de-identified subject ID, COVID-19 status, age in years and sex were almost always included in the sample metadata. Where available, HLA class I and class II types were obtained from metadata supplied by the sample provider rather than from assay-based typing.

Spanning cysteine to phenylalanine, the CDR3 consists of 13 amino acids. The retained sequence is limited to the CDR3, 39 bases, with the frame set at the first base. According to the germline V gene, CDR1 reads MNHEY and CDR2 reads SVGAGI. Germline trimming: 8 bases from V, 1 base from J; junction bases outside gene matches: 4. The immunoSEQ Assay, a bias-controlled multiplex PCR, was used to amplify TCRbeta CDR3 regions from genomic DNA. As for how the authors treated the data: Nucleated cell counts per sample were estimated from amplification of reference gene primers within the assay. Sequence reads were collapsed and filtered to measure the absolute abundance of every unique TCRbeta CDR3 rearrangement. Productive Simpson clonality was computed per sample as the square root of Simpson's diversity index over productive rearrangements. TCRdb retrieved this table from immuneACCESS and kept in-frame rearrangements only. Not all clones are present; in checked studies, unresolved V genes account for under half, and no reason is known for the remainder. V and J calls and clone size are given by that table; D and trimming were obtained from the DNA. This sample gives about 120,000 clones in total; 90% of them show up just once. The top ten clones comprise around 4% of the sample.

One collaborating source in Seattle enrolled patients during active infection and followed them longitudinally through the course of disease. The collaborating institutions used their own protocols to collect whole blood in K2EDTA tubes. For TCRbeta analysis, collaborator samples were shipped as frozen whole blood, as isolated PBMCs, or as DNA extracted from either sample type. On this clone: Its specific antigen is unknown. Base qualities are not provided; no much larger clone lies one nucleotide away.

General conclusions and limits of the study: How much clinical and demographic metadata was included differed by source and by participant, and the metadata was provided uncurated.

The V gene is TRBV6-5 and the J gene is TRBJ2-7; 8 central bases correspond to TRBD1. Input material: peripheral blood. The source of this sequence is a woman aged 60-75 years with COVID-19, enrolled during active disease. The DNA reads as follows: TGTGCCAGCTGGGACAGGCCATCCTACGAGCAGTACTTC. It specifies CASWDRPSYEQYF.